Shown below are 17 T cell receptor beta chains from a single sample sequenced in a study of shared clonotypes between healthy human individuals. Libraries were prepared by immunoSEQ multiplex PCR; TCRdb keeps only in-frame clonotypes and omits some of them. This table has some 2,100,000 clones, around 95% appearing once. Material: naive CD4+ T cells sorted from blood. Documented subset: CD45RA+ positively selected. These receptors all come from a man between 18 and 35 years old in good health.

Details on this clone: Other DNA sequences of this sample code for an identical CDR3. The CDR3 DNA reads as TGCGCCAGCAGCTTAGAGGGGGGCACAGATACGCAGTATTTT. This codes for CASSLEGGTDTQYF. This chain joins TRBV5-1 and TRBJ2-3; tentative D call: TRBD1 (6 bases). V was cut by 2 bases and J by 1 base, with 8 bases left in between. CDR3 size: 14 residues. Germline CDR1 reads SGHRS; CDR2 reads YFSETQ.

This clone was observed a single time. The CDR3, as DNA: TGTGCCTGGAGTCGGACGGGTGGAAACACCATATATTTT. It is translated as CAWSRTGGNTIYF. J is TRBJ1-3 and V is TRBV30; D gene unclear. This CDR3 contains 13 residues. V lost 2 bases and J 3 bases, leaving 8 bases between the germline ends. Germline loops: CDR1 GTSNPN, CDR2 SVGIG (reference sequence). The full variable domain, its missing parts supplied by reference TRBV30 and TRBJ1-3, is SQTIHQWPATLVQPVGSPLSLECTVEGTSNPNLYWYRQAAGRGLQLLFYSVGIGQISSEVPQNLSASRPQDRQFILSSKKLLLSDSGFYLCAWSRTGGNTIYFGEGSWLTVV.

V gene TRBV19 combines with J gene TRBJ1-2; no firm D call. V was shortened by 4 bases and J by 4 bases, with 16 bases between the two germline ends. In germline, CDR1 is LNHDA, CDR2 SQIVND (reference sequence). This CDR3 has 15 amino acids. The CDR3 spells CASSNLVVGFYGYTF. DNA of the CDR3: TGTGCCAGTAGTAACCTCGTAGTAGGATTCTATGGCTACACCTTC.

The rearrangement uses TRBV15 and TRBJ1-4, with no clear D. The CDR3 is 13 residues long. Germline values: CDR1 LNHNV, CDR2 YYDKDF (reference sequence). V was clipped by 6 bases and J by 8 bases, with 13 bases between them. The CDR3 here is CATSLRSLEKLFF. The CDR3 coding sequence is TGTGCCACCAGTCTTCGCAGTCTGGAAAAACTGTTTTTT. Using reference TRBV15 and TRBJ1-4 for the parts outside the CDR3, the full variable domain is DAMVIQNPRYQVTQFGKPVTLSCSQTLNHNVMYWYQQKSSQAPKLLFHYYDKDFNNEADTPDNFQSRRPNTSFCFLDIRSPGLGDTAMYLCATSLRSLEKLFFGSGTQLSVL.

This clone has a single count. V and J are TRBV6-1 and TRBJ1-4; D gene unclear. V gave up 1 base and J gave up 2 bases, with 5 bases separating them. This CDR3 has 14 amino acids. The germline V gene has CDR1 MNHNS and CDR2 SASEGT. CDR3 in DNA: TGTGCCAGCAGTGAAGTTGATACTAATGAAAAACTGTTTTTT. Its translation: CASSEVDTNEKLFF.

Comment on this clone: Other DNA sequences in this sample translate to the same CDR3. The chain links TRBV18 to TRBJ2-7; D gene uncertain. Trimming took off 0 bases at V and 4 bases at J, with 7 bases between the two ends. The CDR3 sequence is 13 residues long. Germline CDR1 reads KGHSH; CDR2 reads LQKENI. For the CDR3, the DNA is TGTGCCAGCTCACCACCGCTCGCTTACGAGCAGTACTTC. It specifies CASSPPLAYEQYF.

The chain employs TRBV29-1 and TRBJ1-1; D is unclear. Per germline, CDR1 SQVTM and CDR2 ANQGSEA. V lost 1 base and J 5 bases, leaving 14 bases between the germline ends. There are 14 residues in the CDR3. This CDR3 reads CSVEGRWQATEAFF. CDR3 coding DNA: TGCAGCGTTGAAGGAAGATGGCAGGCTACTGAAGCTTTCTTT.

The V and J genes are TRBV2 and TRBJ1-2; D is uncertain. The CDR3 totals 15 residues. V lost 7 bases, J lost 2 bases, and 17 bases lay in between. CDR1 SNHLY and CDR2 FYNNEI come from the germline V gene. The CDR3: CASTLAPGPNYGYTF. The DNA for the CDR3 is TGTGCCAGCACTCTAGCCCCCGGGCCCAACTATGGCTACACCTTC.

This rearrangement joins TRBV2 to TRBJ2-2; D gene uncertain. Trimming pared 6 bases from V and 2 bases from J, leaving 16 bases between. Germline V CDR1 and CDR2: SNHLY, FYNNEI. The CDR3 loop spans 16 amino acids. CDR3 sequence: CASRAVGSLNTGELFF. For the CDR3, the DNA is TGTGCCAGCAGGGCCGTCGGCAGCTTAAACACCGGGGAGCTGTTTTTT.

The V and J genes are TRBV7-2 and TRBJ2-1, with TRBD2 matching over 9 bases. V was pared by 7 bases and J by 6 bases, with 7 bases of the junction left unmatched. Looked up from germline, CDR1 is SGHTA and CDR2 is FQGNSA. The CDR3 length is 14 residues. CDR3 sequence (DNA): TGTGCCAGCAATCCCGGACTAGCGTTCAATGAGCAGTTCTTC. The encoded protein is CASNPGLAFNEQFF. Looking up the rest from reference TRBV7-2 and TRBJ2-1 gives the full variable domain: GAGVSQSPSNKVTEKGKDVELRCDPISGHTALYWYRQSLGQGLEFLIYFQGNSAPDKSGLPSDRFSAERTGGSVSTLTIQRTQQEDSAVYLCASNPGLAFNEQFFGPGTRLTVL.

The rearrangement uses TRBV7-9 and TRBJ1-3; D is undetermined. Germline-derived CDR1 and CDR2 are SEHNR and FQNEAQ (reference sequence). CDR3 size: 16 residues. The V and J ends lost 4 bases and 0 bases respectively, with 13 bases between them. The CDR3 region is CASSSDRHYSGNTIYF. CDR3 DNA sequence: TGTGCCAGCAGCTCTGACCGTCATTACTCTGGAAACACCATATATTTT.

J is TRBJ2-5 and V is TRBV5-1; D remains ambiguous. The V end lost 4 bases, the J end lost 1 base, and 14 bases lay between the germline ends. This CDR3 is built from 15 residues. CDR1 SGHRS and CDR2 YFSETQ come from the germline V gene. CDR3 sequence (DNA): TGCGCCAGCAGCCAACCGCGCCCAGGCCAAGAGACCCAGTACTTC. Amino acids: CASSQPRPGQETQYF.

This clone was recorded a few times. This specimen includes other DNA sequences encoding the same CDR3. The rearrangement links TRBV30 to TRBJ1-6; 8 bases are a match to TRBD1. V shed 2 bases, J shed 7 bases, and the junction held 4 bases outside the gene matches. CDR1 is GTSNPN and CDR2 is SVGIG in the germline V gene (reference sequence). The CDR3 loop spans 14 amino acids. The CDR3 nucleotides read TGTGCCTGGAGTAAGGGACAGGACAATTCACCCCTCCACTTT. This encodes CAWSKGQDNSPLHF.

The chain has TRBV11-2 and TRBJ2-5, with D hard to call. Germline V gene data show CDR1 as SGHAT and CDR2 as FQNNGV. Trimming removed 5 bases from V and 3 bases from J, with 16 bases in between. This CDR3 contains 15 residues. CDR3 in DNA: TGTGCCAGCAGCGATACAAGGGTGAGGAAAGAGACCCAGTACTTC. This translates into CASSDTRVRKETQYF.

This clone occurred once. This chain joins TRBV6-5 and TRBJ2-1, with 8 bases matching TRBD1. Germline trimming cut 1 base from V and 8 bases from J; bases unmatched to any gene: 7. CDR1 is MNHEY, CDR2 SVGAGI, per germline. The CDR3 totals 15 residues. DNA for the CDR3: TGTGCCAGCAGTTACTGGCAGGGGGCGCGGTATGAGCAGTTCTTC. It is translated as CASSYWQGARYEQFF.

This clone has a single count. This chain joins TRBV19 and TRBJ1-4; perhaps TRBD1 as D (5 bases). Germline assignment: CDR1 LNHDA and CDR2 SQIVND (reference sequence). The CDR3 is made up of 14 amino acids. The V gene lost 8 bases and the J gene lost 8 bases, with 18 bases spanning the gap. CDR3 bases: TGTGCCAGTTCCAGGGATTTATACGGGGAAAAACTGTTTTTT. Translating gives CASSRDLYGEKLFF.

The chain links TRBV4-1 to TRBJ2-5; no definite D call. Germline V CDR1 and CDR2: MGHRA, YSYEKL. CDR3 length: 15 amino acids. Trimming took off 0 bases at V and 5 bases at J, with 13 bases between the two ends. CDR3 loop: CASSQDFASRETQYF. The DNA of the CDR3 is TGCGCCAGCAGCCAAGATTTCGCGAGCCGGGAGACCCAGTACTTC.